This T cell receptor (beta chain) was recorded in a study of T cell changes during pregnancy in multiple sclerosis. TCRdb's copy holds only in-frame clones and misses some; the assay was immunoSEQ multiplex PCR. The sample carries more than 85,000 clones, roughly 94% recorded once. Germline values: CDR1 MNHEY, CDR2 SMNVEV (reference sequence). V lost 5 bases to trimming and J lost 0 bases, with 14 bases between them. This CDR3 region has 15 residues. The sequence came from a female donor in good health, enrolled as a control in a pregnancy study. Here the sequenced sample was peripheral blood, taken after pregnancy. V is TRBV27 and J is TRBJ2-7, with a weak D call TRBD2 (6 bases). CDR3 protein: CASSPEGLGSYEQYF. CDR3 nucleotide sequence: TGTGCCAGCAGTCCCGAGGGACTTGGCTCCTACGAGCAGTACTTC.